The TCR beta chain described here comes from a study of T cell clones after liver transplantation (dated by TCRdb to between 2019 and 2020). Regarding the research as a whole: Samples were obtained from ITN030ST, a randomized trial in which withdrawal of immunosuppression was attempted within 2 years of liver transplantation. Until randomization at 12-24 months post-transplant, subjects were given standard immunosuppression, with no induction therapy. Tolerance was defined as complete withdrawal of immunosuppression for at least one year without a rise in liver enzymes beyond twice the upper limit of normal. Blood samples were taken pre-transplant, pre-randomization before withdrawal, and post-randomization after full withdrawal or failed withdrawal. As an antigen-independent comparator for donor-reactive sequences, third party-reactive TCRbeta sequences were also identified from pre-transplant MLRs. Donor-reactive T cell clones were identified using TCRbeta sequencing after a pre-transplant mixed lymphocyte reaction and were then followed in post-transplant blood. The studied cohort comprised 8 liver transplant recipients, 3 classified as tolerant and 5 as non-tolerant. Of the eight recipients, a few were HCV-positive, while the remaining recipients had been transplanted for non-autoimmune, non-viral indications.

Taken from cysteine to phenylalanine, the CDR3 has 13 residues. The DNA shown is the 39-base CDR3, in frame from base 1. The V end loses 7 bases and the J end loses 1 base, and a stretch of 10 bases separates them. Taken from the germline V gene (reference sequence), the CDR1 and CDR2 loops are WNHNN and SYGVQD. This clone appeared a single time. What this receptor recognizes is not known. Within one base of it there is no much larger clone, and no base qualities were kept. Study-level results and caveats: Without allograft tissue specimens, donor-reactive T cells may have migrated into the graft rather than being deleted. The conclusions were considered preliminary, being limited by small, heterogeneous patient numbers and non-standardized post-transplant time points. Donor-reactive sequences declined more than third party-reactive ones, suggesting partial antigen-specific deletion unrelated to withdrawal success. In two subjects, low numbers of available donor cells limited the measurable donor-reactive repertoire. In most of the 8 subjects, regardless of tolerance or HCV status, circulating donor-reactive CD4 TCRbeta sequences dropped significantly post-transplant. When repertoire turnover was taken into account, detection of donor-reactive sequences was significantly reduced in 7 of 8 subjects for CD4 and in 8 of 8 subjects for CD8.

Using immunoSEQ, frozen genomic DNA was subjected to high-throughput TCRbeta CDR3 sequencing, a process that included PCR amplification, mapping, bias correction and internal controls. The original methods were these. Only productive rearrangements were retained, with each unique TCRbeta sequence defined by its CDR3 nucleotide sequence together with its V and J gene. For a sequence to be called donor-reactive, it needed a frequency of at least 0.01% and at least 5-fold expansion in CFSE-low cells compared with unstimulated pre-transplant cells. To ensure at least 90% detection power, minimum frequency thresholds were set for each subject based on that subject's lowest-template unstimulated sample. Jensen-Shannon divergence between the top 1000 TCRbeta sequences post-transplant and pre-transplant was used to measure repertoire turnover. Changes in detection of donor-reactive sequences were tested with two-sided Fisher's exact tests. Drawn from immuneACCESS, this table holds only the in-frame rearrangements with V and J called that TCRdb kept. Clones are partly lost; checked studies trace under half to an unresolved V gene and leave the rest unexplained. V, J and clone size were drawn from that table, and D and trimming were deduced from the DNA. Here the sample has 70,000 or so clones; 90% occur a single time. Jointly, the top ten make up less than 3.5% of the sample.

The time point label, as the study defines it: pre-transplant. Thawed unstimulated PBMCs were stained for CD3, CD4 and CD8 and FACS-sorted into CD3+CD4+ and CD3+CD8+ populations. Each of the 8 studied subjects was randomized to immunosuppression withdrawal. Genomic DNA was isolated with the Qiagen DNeasy Blood and Tissue Kit. The chain is made from TRBV10-1 and TRBJ1-1; the D gene remains uncertain. Sequenced material: CD4+ T cells from blood, taken before liver transplant. The receptor's source is a human donor who received a liver transplant. The bases read TGCGCCAGCACCAGAGACAAGAACACTGAAGCTTTCTTT. It codes for CASTRDKNTEAFF.